The rows below give T cell receptor beta chains drawn from one sample of a study of control samples from healthy donors and cancer patients. Using immunoSEQ multiplex PCR, the repertoire was profiled, and TCRdb retains in-frame clones only, with some absent. The data show 210,000 or so clones, 91% seen once. Specimen: blood. Source of these receptors: a man younger than 45 in good health. Each CDR3 is given with its conserved first and last residue. The D gene is left open where the match is weak. Only part of the rows carry a size: once, few, many, or a class if the clone is expanded.

clone size,D gene,J gene,V gene,CDR3 protein,CDR3 DNA
.,.,TRBJ2-1,TRBV3-1/TRBV3-2,CASSQAVGAHEQFF,TGTGCCAGCAGCCAAGCCGTCGGCGCCCATGAGCAGTTCTTC
.,.,TRBJ2-4,TRBV27,CASSLSKGGNIQYF,TGTGCCAGCAGTTTATCGAAAGGGGGTAACATTCAGTACTTC
.,.,TRBJ1-2,TRBV7-3,CASSLDRTYGYTF,TGTGCCAGCAGCTTAGACAGAACCTATGGCTACACCTTC
.,.,TRBJ1-2,TRBV27,CASSSEDSYGYTF,TGTGCCAGCAGTTCAGAGGACAGCTATGGCTACACCTTC
.,TRBD1,TRBJ1-2,TRBV28,CASSQADRAMSGYTF,TGTGCCAGCAGCCAAGCCGACAGGGCAATGAGTGGCTACACCTTC
.,.,TRBJ1-5,TRBV6-5,CASTLRRGGQPQHF,TGTGCCAGCACTCTACGAAGAGGTGGTCAGCCCCAGCATTTT
.,.,TRBJ1-1,TRBV27,CASSLAGRGSTEAFF,TGTGCCAGCAGTTTAGCCGGCAGGGGTTCGACTGAAGCTTTCTTT
.,.,TRBJ2-3,TRBV30,CAWSGIGGYRDTQYF,TGTGCCTGGAGTGGGATAGGGGGTTACAGAGATACGCAGTATTTT
.,.,TRBJ2-1,TRBV5-4,CASSLAETRIDNEQFF,TGTGCCAGCAGCTTGGCCGAGACTAGAATCGACAATGAGCAGTTCTTC
.,.,TRBJ1-1,TRBV7-9,CASSSEGEGNTEAFF,TGTGCCAGCAGCTCAGAAGGGGAAGGCAACACTGAAGCTTTCTTT
.,TRBD1,TRBJ1-4,TRBV11-2,CASSSRQGLVATNEKLFF,TGTGCCAGCAGCTCCCGACAGGGCTTAGTTGCAACTAATGAAAAACTGTTTTTT
.,TRBD2,TRBJ2-7,TRBV4-2,CASSASGTSDKKGSYEQYF,TGTGCCAGCAGTGCGTCCGGGACTAGCGATAAAAAAGGGTCCTACGAGCAGTACTTC
.,.,TRBJ1-2,TRBV3-1/TRBV3-2,CASSQPGQRYGYTF,TGTGCCAGCAGCCAACCTGGACAGAGATATGGCTACACCTTC
.,.,TRBJ1-4,TRBV19,CASSIDGGRPEKLFF,TGTGCCAGTAGTATAGATGGGGGGCGGCCTGAAAAACTGTTTTTT
.,TRBD2,TRBJ2-2,TRBV10-2,CASTGLATTGELFF,TGCGCCAGCACTGGACTAGCCACCACCGGGGAGCTGTTTTTT
once,TRBD2,TRBJ2-5,TRBV27,CASRPSGGTIDYQETQYF,TGTGCCAGCAGACCCAGCGGGGGGACCATAGATTACCAAGAGACCCAGTACTTC
few,.,TRBJ1-1,TRBV6-6,CASSYSPGENTEAFF,TGTGCCAGCAGTTACTCTCCAGGGGAGAACACTGAAGCTTTCTTT
.,TRBD1,TRBJ2-3,TRBV24-1,CATSTPGQESSDTQYF,TGTGCCACCAGTACGCCGGGACAGGAGTCCTCCGATACGCAGTATTTT
.,TRBD1,TRBJ1-6,TRBV19,CASSILTQGVGSPLHF,TGTGCCAGTAGTATCCTAACGCAGGGGGTCGGTTCACCCCTCCACTTT
.,TRBD1,TRBJ1-6,TRBV7-9,CASSFIGQGISPLHF,TGTGCCAGCAGCTTCATCGGACAGGGTATTTCACCCCTCCACTTT
.,TRBD2,TRBJ2-7,TRBV25-1,CASSELAGLAEYEQYF,TGTGCCAGCAGTGAATTGGCGGGACTAGCGGAATACGAGCAGTACTTC
.,.,TRBJ2-3,TRBV5-4,CASSLRANIKGHTQYF,TGTGCCAGCAGCCTTAGGGCGAATATCAAAGGGCATACGCAGTATTTT
.,.,TRBJ1-3,TRBV28,CASRSGGTGGNTIYF,TGTGCCAGCAGGAGTGGGGGCACGGGTGGAAACACCATATATTTT
once,.,TRBJ1-5,TRBV21-1,CASSPARGLFYQPQHF,TGTGCCAGCAGCCCGGCCAGGGGTCTTTTTTATCAGCCCCAGCATTTT
.,.,TRBJ1-2,TRBV18,CASSPPGNYGYTF,TGTGCCAGCTCACCACCGGGGAACTATGGCTACACCTTC